The 21 T cell receptor beta chains given below trace back to one sample, sequenced in a study of blood T cells in healthy people across ages. Through a sample-barcoded 5' primer and a J-beta primer mix, a second PCR was run for roughly 6 to 11 cycles. TCRdb recomputed calls from the 5' RACE reads with MiXCR, one row per CDR3 protein. The data contain hundreds of thousands of distinct CDR3 sequences, around 20% of them singletons. Material for sequencing was blood. These TCRs come from a man aged 65 to 79 in good health.

The rearrangement links TRBV2 to TRBJ1-2; D is unclear. There are 13 residues in the CDR3. The V end lost 3 bases, the J end lost 4 bases, and 9 bases lay between the germline ends. The germline gives CDR1 SNHLY, CDR2 FYNNEI. The CDR3 is CASSDEGAYGYTF. As DNA, the CDR3 is TGTGCCAGCAGTGATGAGGGTGCCTATGGCTACACCTTC.

The chain links TRBV7-6 to TRBJ2-3; possible D gene TRBD1, 5 bases. Between the trimmed V and J ends, which lost 6 bases and 5 bases, there was a span of 12 bases. Germline CDR1 SGHVS, CDR2 FNYEAQ. The CDR3 has 13 amino acids. For the CDR3, the DNA is TGTGCCAGCAGAGGCAGGGAAGGAGATACGCAGTATTTT. Residues: CASRGREGDTQYF.

V gene TRBV20-1 combines with J gene TRBJ2-2; D ambiguous. Per the germline V gene, CDR1 is DFQATT and CDR2 is SNEGSKA (reference sequence). CDR3 size: 10 residues. The V end was cut by 5 bases, the J end by 7 bases, with 5 bases between. The CDR3 spells CSAGIGELFF. The CDR3 coding sequence is TGCAGTGCTGGGATCGGGGAGCTGTTTTTT.

In DNA, the CDR3 is TGCAGCGTAAGACAGAGCTCCTACGAGCAGTACTTC. This gives the protein CSVRQSSYEQYF. The chain uses TRBV29-1 and TRBJ2-7, with a weak D call TRBD1 (5 bases). The CDR3 runs to 12 residues. The germline gives CDR1 SQVTM, CDR2 ANQGSEA. V was shortened by 6 bases and J by 0 bases, with 9 bases between the two germline ends.

The chain links TRBV2 to TRBJ1-1, with D maybe TRBD1 (5 bases). V gave up 4 bases and J gave up 0 bases, with 12 bases separating them. From germline, CDR1 is SNHLY and CDR2 FYNNEI. The CDR3 loop spans 15 amino acids. CDR3 nucleotide sequence: TGTGCCAGCAGTGGAGAGGGACGGGTGAACACTGAAGCTTTCTTT. Its translation is CASSGEGRVNTEAFF.

This chain links TRBV20-1 with TRBJ1-2; D is unresolved. The CDR3 has 15 amino acids. The V end was cut by 0 bases, the J end by 2 bases, with 13 bases between. Per the germline V gene, CDR1 is DFQATT and CDR2 is SNEGSKA (reference sequence). CDR3 bases: TGCAGTGCTAGAGAGCAACAGAGAATAAACTATGGCTACACCTTC. The encoded protein is CSAREQQRINYGYTF.

The sample holds a few counts of this clonotype. J is TRBJ2-5 and V is TRBV7-2, with TRBD2 as a possible D gene (6 bases). Looked up from germline, CDR1 is SGHTA and CDR2 is FQGNSA. Trimming removed 5 bases from V and 4 bases from J, with 17 bases in between. CDR3 length: 15 residues. CDR3 sequence: CASSRTGGVGETQYF. DNA for the CDR3: TGTGCCAGCAGCCGCACCGGGGGAGTAGGAGAGACCCAGTACTTC.

The CDR3: CASSYEYGGGITGELFF. In DNA, the CDR3 is TGTGCCAGCAGTTATGAGTATGGGGGAGGAATCACCGGGGAGCTGTTTTTT. V and J are TRBV6-2 or TRBV6-3 and TRBJ2-2; TRBD2 might be the D (6 bases). The germline gives CDR1 MNHEY, CDR2 SVGEGT. This CDR3 region has 17 residues. The ends were cut back, 3 bases at V and 4 bases at J, with 18 bases in the middle.

The chain employs TRBV28 and TRBJ2-2, with D maybe TRBD1 (6 bases). Trimming removed 6 bases at V and 7 bases at J, with 15 bases between. CDR3 length equals 14 residues. Germline V gene sequence: CDR1 MDHEN, CDR2 SYDVKM. The CDR3 bases are TGTGCCAGCAGCATCAACACAGGGATCGGGGAGCTGTTTTTT. Protein product: CASSINTGIGELFF.

This clonotype was counted between two and nine times. The chain has TRBV6-6 and TRBJ1-6, with D unresolved. CDR3 size: 15 residues. V lost 0 bases to trimming and J lost 10 bases, with 13 bases between them. From germline, CDR1 is MNHNY and CDR2 SVGAGI (reference sequence). CDR3 protein: CASSYSGRERSPLHF. The CDR3 region has the DNA TGTGCCAGCAGTTACTCGGGTAGGGAAAGGTCACCCCTCCACTTT.

This chain connects TRBV20-1 to TRBJ1-5; TRBD1 agrees at 10 bases. With 1 base clipped from V and 6 bases from J, the junction kept 3 bases outside the gene matches. The CDR3 is 14 amino acids. Germline CDR1 reads DFQATT; CDR2 reads SNEGSKA (reference sequence). CDR3 region: CSARGGQGGQPQHF. In DNA, the CDR3 is TGCAGTGCTAGAGGCGGACAGGGGGGTCAGCCCCAGCATTTT.

This rearrangement joins TRBV6-6 to TRBJ2-5; TRBD1 matches 9 bases. The DNA end is more similar to TRBJ2-7, so the J call may be wrong. The CDR3 totals 12 residues. Germline assignment: CDR1 MNHNY and CDR2 SVGAGI (reference sequence). This CDR3 reads CASRDRGDEQYF. The CDR3 DNA is TGTGCCAGCAGGGACAGGGGAGACGAGCAGTACTTC.

This clonotype was seen a few times. The CDR3 loop reads CATSEARAYNEQFF. In DNA form, the CDR3 reads TGTGCCACCAGTGAGGCCAGGGCTTACAATGAGCAGTTCTTC. This rearrangement joins TRBV24-1 to TRBJ2-5, with D possibly being TRBD1 (5 bases). The J call could be wrong; TRBJ2-1 is a better fit for the DNA end. Germline assignment: CDR1 KGHDR and CDR2 SFDVKD. The CDR3 contains 14 residues.

The J gene is TRBJ2-1, the V gene TRBV20-1, with 12 bases that match TRBD2. The tail of the sequence fits TRBJ2-5 better, so the J call may be wrong. Germline V gene data show CDR1 as DFQATT and CDR2 as SNEGSKA (reference sequence). This CDR3 has 15 residues. The CDR3 DNA reads as TGCAGTGCTATCGGGGCTAGCGGGAGGGAAGAGACCCAGTACTTC. Amino acids: CSAIGASGREETQYF.

This clonotype was found many times. V usage is TRBV5-1 and J usage is TRBJ2-5; maybe TRBD1 (6 bases). V lost 0 bases to trimming and J lost 2 bases, with 8 bases between them. The CDR3 spans 14 residues. Germline CDR1 is SGHRS and CDR2 is YFSETQ. For the CDR3, the DNA is TGCGCCAGCAGCTTGGGACAGGAACAAGAGACCCAGTACTTC. This sequence encodes CASSLGQEQETQYF.

This chain connects TRBV6-1 to TRBJ1-4, with D possibly matching TRBD1 (6 bases). CDR3 size: 16 residues. Looked up from germline, CDR1 is MNHNS and CDR2 is SASEGT. V was cut by 6 bases and J by 0 bases, with 14 bases left in between. The CDR3 loop reads CASSRDTPATNEKLFF. CDR3 bases: TGTGCCAGCAGCCGGGACACCCCTGCAACTAATGAAAAACTGTTTTTT.

This clonotype was detected only a few times. The gene calls are TRBV2 and TRBJ2-2; 11 bases line up with TRBD2. CDR1 and CDR2 from the germline V gene are SNHLY and FYNNEI. Unmatched junction bases numbered 9, after V lost 8 bases and J lost 4 bases. The CDR3 runs 16 residues. Here the CDR3 DNA reads TGTGCCAGCCGTACTAGCGGGAGTCACGGCACCGGGGAGCTGTTTTTT. It translates to CASRTSGSHGTGELFF. The full variable domain, in which reference TRBV2 and TRBJ2-2 provide the parts outside the CDR3, is EPEVTQTPSHQVTQMGQEVILRCVPISNHLYFYWYRQILGQKVEFLVSFYNNEISEKSEIFDDQFSVERPDGSNFTLKIRSTKLEDSAMYFCASRTSGSHGTGELFFGEGSRLTVL.

The chain combines TRBV29-1 with TRBJ1-1; D call uncertain. The CDR3 runs to 12 residues. From germline, CDR1 is SQVTM and CDR2 ANQGSEA. V was shortened by 3 bases and J by 4 bases, with 9 bases between the two germline ends. This CDR3 reads CSVDSKGTEAFF. The CDR3, as DNA: TGCAGCGTTGATAGTAAGGGCACTGAAGCTTTCTTT.

This clonotype was found a few times. J is TRBJ2-5 and V is TRBV25-1; either TRBD1 or TRBD2 may fit D (6 bases each). The last part of the DNA fits TRBJ2-1 better; the J call may be wrong. There are 15 residues in the CDR3. CDR1 and CDR2 (germline): MGHDK, SYGVNS. This CDR3 is CASSEFFSRGGEQFF. As DNA, the CDR3 is TGTGCCAGCAGTGAATTCTTCAGCAGGGGAGGTGAGCAGTTCTTC.

V usage is TRBV3-1 and J usage is TRBJ2-5; TRBD2 matches at 8 bases. V dropped 0 bases and J dropped 7; count of bases not matched to a gene: 13. Germline V CDR1 and CDR2: LGHDT, YNNKEL (reference sequence). This CDR3 region has 17 residues. CDR3 protein: CASSQDRLREGLGTQYF. The CDR3 DNA is TGTGCCAGCAGCCAAGATCGGCTACGGGAGGGCCTTGGGACCCAGTACTTC.

The chain links TRBV28 to TRBJ1-2; D possibly corresponds to TRBD1 (6 bases). Germline values: CDR1 MDHEN, CDR2 SYDVKM. The CDR3 is 12 residues long. The V end lost 8 bases, the J end lost 5 bases, and 12 bases lay between the germline ends. CDR3 in DNA: TGTGCCAGCGGAAACAGGGTATATGGCTACACCTTC. It yields the protein CASGNRVYGYTF.